What follows describes a single T cell receptor beta chain. From germline, CDR1 is MDHEN and CDR2 SYDVKM. Trimming removed 7 bases from V and 1 base from J, with 14 bases in between. This CDR3 spans 15 amino acids. When the RNA was reverse transcribed, random hexamers were used with an input of about 0.5 to 1 ug. Across 54 Vbeta and 13 Jbeta, TCR beta CDR3 was amplified with immunoSEQ multiplex PCR. TCRdb called the immunoSEQ multiplex PCR reads again in MiXCR, with one record for every CDR3 protein. The sample includes more than 95,000 distinct CDR3 sequences, approximately 95% of them seen just once. This record comes from a study of CD8 T cells in Susac syndrome. The multiple sclerosis controls, all treatment-naive patients, had relapsing-remitting disease that was stable or active. The authors negatively isolated CD8+ and CD4+ T cells and FACS-enriched TEMRA cells.

The genes are TRBV28 and TRBJ2-1; possible D gene TRBD1, 5 bases. The origin of this receptor is a human donor with multiple sclerosis. Material for sequencing was CD8+ T cells from PBMCs. This CDR3 reads CASILTDRSYNEQFF. CDR3 bases: TGTGCCAGCATCCTGACTGACAGATCCTACAATGAGCAGTTCTTC.